The T cell receptor beta chain under discussion was sequenced for a study of T cell changes during pregnancy in multiple sclerosis. The CDR3 is 18 residues long. The V end lost 5 bases, the J end lost 0 bases, and 20 bases lay between the germline ends. Germline loops: CDR1 SEHNR, CDR2 FQNEAQ (reference sequence). Using immunoSEQ multiplex PCR, the repertoire was profiled, and TCRdb retains in-frame clones only, with some absent. This table holds just under 65,000 clones, over 85% found once. The source was CD8+ T cells from peripheral blood mononuclear cells, collected in the second trimester of pregnancy. This receptor was obtained from a female donor with multiple sclerosis, enrolled in a pregnancy study. This sequence joins TRBV7-9 and TRBJ1-3; no reliable D call. DNA for the CDR3: TGTGCCAGCAGCGATCCACTAGGCGTTCCAATCTCTGGAAACACCATATATTTT. Encoded protein: CASSDPLGVPISGNTIYF.